This T cell receptor (beta chain) was observed in a study of cytotoxic CD8 clonotypes in ibrutinib-treated CLL. Measured with immunoSEQ multiplex PCR; TCRdb has only the in-frame clones, and not every one. The sample has fewer than 30,000 clones, 68% seen once. Findings of the study overall: Clonality rose at ibrutinib response and fell back toward baseline at progression.

Remarks on this clone: Its antigen is still unknown.

Per the germline V gene, CDR1 is SGHRS and CDR2 is YFSETQ. The V gene lost 4 bases and the J gene lost 7 bases, with 8 bases spanning the gap. This CDR3 contains 11 residues. Sequences were derived from PBMCs, sampled after 24 months of ibrutinib treatment. The sequence came from a human donor with chronic lymphocytic leukemia. The chain is built from TRBV5-1 and TRBJ1-2; D is uncertain. DNA of the CDR3: TGCGCCAGCAGCGGGAGCGGTGGCTACACCTTC. It specifies CASSGSGGYTF.